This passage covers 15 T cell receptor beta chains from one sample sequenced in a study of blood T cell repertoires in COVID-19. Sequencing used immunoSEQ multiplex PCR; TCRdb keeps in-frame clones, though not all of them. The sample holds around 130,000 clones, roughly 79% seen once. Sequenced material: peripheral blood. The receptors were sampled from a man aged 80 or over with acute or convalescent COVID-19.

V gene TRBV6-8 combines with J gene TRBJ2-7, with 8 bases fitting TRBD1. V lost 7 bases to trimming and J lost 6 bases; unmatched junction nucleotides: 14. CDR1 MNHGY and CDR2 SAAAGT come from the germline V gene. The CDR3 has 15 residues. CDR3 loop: CASTPPWDRRREQYF. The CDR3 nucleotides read TGTGCCAGCACCCCCCCCTGGGACAGGAGGCGCGAGCAGTACTTC.

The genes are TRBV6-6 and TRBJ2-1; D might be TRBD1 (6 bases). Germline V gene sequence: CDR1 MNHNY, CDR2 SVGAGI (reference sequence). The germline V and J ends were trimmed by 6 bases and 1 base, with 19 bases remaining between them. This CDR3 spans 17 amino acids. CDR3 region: CASSRRPGAGSYNEQFF. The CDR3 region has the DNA TGTGCCAGCAGCCGACGCCCAGGGGCAGGATCCTACAATGAGCAGTTCTTC.

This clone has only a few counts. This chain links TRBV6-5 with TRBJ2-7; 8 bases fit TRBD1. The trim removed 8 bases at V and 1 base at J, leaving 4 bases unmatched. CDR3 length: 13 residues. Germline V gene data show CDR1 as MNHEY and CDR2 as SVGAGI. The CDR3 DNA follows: TGTGCCAGCCGGGACAGGCCATCCTACGAGCAGTACTTC. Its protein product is CASRDRPSYEQYF.

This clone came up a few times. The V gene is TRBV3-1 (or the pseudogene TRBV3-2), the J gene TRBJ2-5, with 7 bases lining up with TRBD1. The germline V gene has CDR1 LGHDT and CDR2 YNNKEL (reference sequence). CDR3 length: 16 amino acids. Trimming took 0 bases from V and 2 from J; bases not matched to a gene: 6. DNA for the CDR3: TGTGCCAGCAGCCAAGATCGGGGACAGCTTCAAGAGACCCAGTACTTC. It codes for CASSQDRGQLQETQYF.

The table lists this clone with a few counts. DNA of the CDR3: TGTGCCAGCAGCCCGGGACAGGGGGACTATGGCTACACCTTC. Translating it yields CASSPGQGDYGYTF. This chain uses TRBV7-9 with TRBJ1-2; 11 nucleotides align to TRBD1. Germline V lookup: CDR1 SEHNR, CDR2 FQNEAQ (reference sequence). The CDR3 is 14 amino acids. Trimming cost V 5 bases and J 3 bases; bases outside gene matches: 2.

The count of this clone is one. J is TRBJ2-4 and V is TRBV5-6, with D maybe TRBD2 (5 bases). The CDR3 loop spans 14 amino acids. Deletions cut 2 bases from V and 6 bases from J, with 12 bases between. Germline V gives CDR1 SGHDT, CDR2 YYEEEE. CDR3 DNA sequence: TGTGCCAGCAGCTTCCGGGGTCAAAGAAACATTCAGTACTTC. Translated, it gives CASSFRGQRNIQYF.

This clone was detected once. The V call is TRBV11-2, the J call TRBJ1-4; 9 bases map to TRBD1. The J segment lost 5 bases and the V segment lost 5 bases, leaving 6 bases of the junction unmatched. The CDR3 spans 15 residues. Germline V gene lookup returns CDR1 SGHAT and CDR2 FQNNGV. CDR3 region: CASSLPGTGNEKLFF. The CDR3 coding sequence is TGTGCCAGCAGCCTCCCCGGGACAGGGAATGAAAAACTGTTTTTT.

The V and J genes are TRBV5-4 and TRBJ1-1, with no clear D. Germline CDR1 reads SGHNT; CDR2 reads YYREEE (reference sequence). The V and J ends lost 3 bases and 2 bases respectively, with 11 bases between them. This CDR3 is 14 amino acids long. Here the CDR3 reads CASSSLQRNTEAFF. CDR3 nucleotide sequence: TGTGCCAGCAGCTCCCTACAGAGAAACACTGAAGCTTTCTTT.

The CDR3 here is CASSQTRGSSGANVLTF. The CDR3 DNA reads as TGTGCCAGCAGCCAGACAAGGGGAAGCTCTGGGGCCAACGTCCTGACTTTC. The V gene is TRBV3-1 (or the pseudogene TRBV3-2), the J gene TRBJ2-6; possibly TRBD1 for D (5 bases). The CDR3 extends over 17 amino acids. The germline V gene encodes CDR1 LGHDT and CDR2 YNNKEL (reference sequence). Trimming stripped 3 bases from V and 0 bases from J, with 12 bases between.

CDR3 amino acids: CASSEALFPLRQGALTGYTF. The CDR3 DNA is TGTGCCAGCAGTGAGGCCTTATTTCCCCTCCGACAGGGGGCGCTTACTGGCTACACCTTC. This chain joins TRBV6-1 and TRBJ1-2, with 10 bases matching TRBD1. V dropped 3 bases and J dropped 7; count of bases not matched to a gene: 23. Germline CDR1 MNHNS, CDR2 SASEGT. This CDR3 comprises 20 residues.

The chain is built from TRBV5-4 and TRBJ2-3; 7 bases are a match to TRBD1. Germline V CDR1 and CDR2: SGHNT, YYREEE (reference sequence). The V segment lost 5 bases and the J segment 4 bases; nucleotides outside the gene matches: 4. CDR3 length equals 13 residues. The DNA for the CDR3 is TGTGCCAGCAGGCCGACAGGGTCAGATACGCAGTATTTT. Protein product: CASRPTGSDTQYF.

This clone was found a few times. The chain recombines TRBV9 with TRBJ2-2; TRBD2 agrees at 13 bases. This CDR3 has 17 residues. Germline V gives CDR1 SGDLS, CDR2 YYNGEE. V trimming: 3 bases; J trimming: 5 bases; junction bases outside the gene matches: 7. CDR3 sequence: CASSELGGLAGTGELFF. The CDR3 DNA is TGTGCCAGCAGCGAACTAGGGGGACTAGCGGGGACCGGGGAGCTGTTTTTT.

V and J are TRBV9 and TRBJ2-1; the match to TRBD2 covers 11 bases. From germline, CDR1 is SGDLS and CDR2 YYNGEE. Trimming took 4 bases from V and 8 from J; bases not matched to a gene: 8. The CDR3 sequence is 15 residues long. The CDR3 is CASSPFSGGGYEQFF. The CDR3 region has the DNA TGTGCCAGCAGCCCCTTTAGCGGGGGGGGCTATGAGCAGTTCTTC.

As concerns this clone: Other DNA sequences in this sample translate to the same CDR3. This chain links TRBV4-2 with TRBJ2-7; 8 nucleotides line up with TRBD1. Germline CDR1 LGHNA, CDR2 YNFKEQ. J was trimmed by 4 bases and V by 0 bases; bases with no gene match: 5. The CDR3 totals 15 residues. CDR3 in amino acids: CASSQENRGRYEQYF. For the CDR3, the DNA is TGTGCCAGCAGCCAAGAAAACAGGGGGAGGTACGAGCAGTACTTC.

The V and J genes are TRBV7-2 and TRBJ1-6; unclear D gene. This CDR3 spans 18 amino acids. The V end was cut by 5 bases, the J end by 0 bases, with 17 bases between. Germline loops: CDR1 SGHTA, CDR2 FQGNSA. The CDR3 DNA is TGTGCCAGCAGCCCGACTCCGACGTATAGCTCCTATAATTCACCCCTCCACTTT. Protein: CASSPTPTYSSYNSPLHF.